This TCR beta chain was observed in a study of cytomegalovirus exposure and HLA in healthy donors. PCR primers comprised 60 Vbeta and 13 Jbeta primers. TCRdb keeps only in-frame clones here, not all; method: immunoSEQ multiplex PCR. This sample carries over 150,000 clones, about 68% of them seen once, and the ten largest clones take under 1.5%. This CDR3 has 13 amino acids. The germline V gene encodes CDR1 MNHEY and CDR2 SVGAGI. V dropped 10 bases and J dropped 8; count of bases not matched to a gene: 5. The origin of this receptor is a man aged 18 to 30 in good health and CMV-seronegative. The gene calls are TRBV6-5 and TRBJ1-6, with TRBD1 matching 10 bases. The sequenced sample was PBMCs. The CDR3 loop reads CATQTGGDSPLHF. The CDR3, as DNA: TGTGCCACCCAGACAGGGGGCGATTCACCCCTCCACTTT.